One and the same sample provided the 9 T cell receptor beta chains below, sequenced in a study of blood T cell repertoires in COVID-19. The repertoire was sequenced with immunoSEQ multiplex PCR; TCRdb's copy has only in-frame clones and lacks some. The sample has roughly 200,000 clones, 75% to 90% seen once. The sequencing sample was made of PBMCs or T cells enriched from blood (not recorded which). The receptors derive from a woman in her forties with acute COVID-19.

This chain connects TRBV19 to TRBJ1-5, with TRBD1 matching 7 bases. Germline values: CDR1 LNHDA, CDR2 SQIVND (reference sequence). The CDR3 spans 11 residues. V gave up 6 bases and J gave up 14 bases; unmatched junction bases: 7. The CDR3 loop reads CASRKQGMEHF. The CDR3, as DNA: TGTGCCAGTAGGAAACAGGGGATGGAGCATTTT.

This clone was counted a single time. The V call is TRBV7-3, the J call TRBJ2-3; 11 nucleotides agree with TRBD1. V gave up 5 bases and J gave up 4 bases; unmatched junction bases: 11. This CDR3 has 17 amino acids. Germline values: CDR1 SGHTA, CDR2 FQGTGA. CDR3 sequence reads: CASSPGQGARGSDTQYF. As DNA, the CDR3 is TGTGCCAGCAGCCCCGGACAGGGGGCACGAGGGTCAGATACGCAGTATTTT.

The chain uses TRBV27 and TRBJ2-1, with 9 bases lining up with TRBD2. This CDR3 has 16 residues. With V trimmed by 7 bases and J by 5 bases, 12 bases remained unmatched. Germline V CDR1 and CDR2: MNHEY, SMNVEV (reference sequence). In DNA form, the CDR3 reads TGTGCCAGCACCTCGGCTAGCGGGACTTCAAACAATGAGCAGTTCTTC. Residues: CASTSASGTSNNEQFF.

This rearrangement joins TRBV18 to TRBJ1-3; D is ambiguous. Trimming stripped 2 bases from V and 0 bases from J, with 5 bases between. The CDR3 sequence is 14 residues long. Germline assignment: CDR1 KGHSH and CDR2 LQKENI. The CDR3 loop reads CASSPGPSGNTIYF. CDR3 nucleotide sequence: TGTGCCAGCTCACCAGGGCCCTCTGGAAACACCATATATTTT.

This clone was observed a handful of times. The chain employs TRBV5-1 and TRBJ2-7; a weak D match, TRBD1 (6 bases). This CDR3 is 14 amino acids long. CDR1 is SGHRS, CDR2 YFSETQ, per germline. V was shortened by 4 bases and J by 0 bases, with 11 bases between the two germline ends. CDR3 region: CASSILTGSYEQYF. The CDR3 coding sequence is TGCGCCAGCAGCATCTTGACAGGCTCCTACGAGCAGTACTTC. Filled out from reference TRBV5-1 and TRBJ2-7, the complete variable domain reads KAGVTQTPRYLIKTRGQQVTLSCSPISGHRSVSWYQQTPGQGLQFLFEYFSETQRNKGNFPGRFSGRQFSNSRSEMNVSTLELGDSALYLCASSILTGSYEQYFGPGTRLTVT.

The rearrangement joins TRBV2 to TRBJ2-5; 13 bases are a match to TRBD2. Per germline, CDR1 SNHLY and CDR2 FYNNEI. The CDR3 totals 20 residues. Losses at the gene ends were 1 base for V and 0 bases for J; bases not matched to a gene: 11. CDR3 amino acids: CASSEGGLAGTRGYQETQYF. DNA for the CDR3: TGTGCCAGCAGTGAAGGGGGACTAGCGGGGACCCGGGGGTACCAAGAGACCCAGTACTTC.

The chain combines TRBV18 with TRBJ2-5, with D unclear. Germline CDR1 and CDR2: KGHSH and LQKENI. This CDR3 is built from 13 residues. Between the trimmed V and J ends, which lost 2 bases and 5 bases, there was a span of 9 bases. The DNA for the CDR3 is TGTGCCAGCTCACCATCGGTGTGGGAGACCCAGTACTTC. It encodes CASSPSVWETQYF. The full variable domain, completed using reference TRBV18 and TRBJ2-5, is NAGVMQNPRHLVRRRGQEARLRCSPMKGHSHVYWYRQLPEEGLKFMVYLQKENIIDESGMPKERFSAEFPKEGPSILRIQQVVRGDSAAYFCASSPSVWETQYFGPGTRLLVL.

The chain is built from TRBV12-5 and TRBJ2-5; 7 bases fit TRBD2. This CDR3 comprises 14 residues. The germline CDR1 and CDR2 sequences are LGHNT and FRNRAP. Germline trimming cut 7 bases from V and 3 bases from J; bases unmatched to any gene: 8. CDR3 sequence: CASALSLAEETQYF. CDR3 nucleotide sequence: TGTGCTAGTGCCCTTTCCCTAGCGGAAGAGACCCAGTACTTC.

V is TRBV27 and J is TRBJ2-1; 7 bases match TRBD2. With V trimmed by 6 bases and J by 3 bases, 11 bases remained unmatched. CDR3 length: 16 amino acids. CDR1 MNHEY and CDR2 SMNVEV come from the germline V gene (reference sequence). The DNA for the CDR3 is TGTGCCAGCAGCATCGACGGACGGGGGGTCTACAATGAGCAGTTCTTC. This gives the protein CASSIDGRGVYNEQFF.